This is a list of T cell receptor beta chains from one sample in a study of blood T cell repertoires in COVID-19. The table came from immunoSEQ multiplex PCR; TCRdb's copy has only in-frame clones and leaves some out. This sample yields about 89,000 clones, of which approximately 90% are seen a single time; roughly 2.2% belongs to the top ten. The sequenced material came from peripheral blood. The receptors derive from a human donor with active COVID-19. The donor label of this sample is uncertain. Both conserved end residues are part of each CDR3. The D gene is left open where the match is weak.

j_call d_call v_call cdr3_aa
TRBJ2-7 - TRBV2 CASSVLQGYEQYF
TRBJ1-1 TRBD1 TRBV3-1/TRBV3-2 CASSTRQGPTVTEAFF
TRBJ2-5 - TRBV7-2 CASSLAELSGETQYF
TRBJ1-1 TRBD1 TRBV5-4 CASSSGQGNTEAFF
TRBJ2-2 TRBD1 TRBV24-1 CATSDFHRGPYDTGELFF
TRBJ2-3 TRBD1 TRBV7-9 CASSPGGTSTDTQYF
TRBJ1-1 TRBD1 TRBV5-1 CASGQAGGYTEAFF
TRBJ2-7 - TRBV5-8 CASSVQGRQTYEQYF
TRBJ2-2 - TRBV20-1 CSASRSRVGTGELFF
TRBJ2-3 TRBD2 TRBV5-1 CASSKGLAGQSTDTQYF
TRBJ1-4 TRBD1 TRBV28 CASSFTRDRGEKLFF
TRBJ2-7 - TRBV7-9 CASSPHKEGDEQYF
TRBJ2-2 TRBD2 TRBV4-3 CASSQERGGNTGELFF
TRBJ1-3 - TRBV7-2 CASSLGPGNTIYF
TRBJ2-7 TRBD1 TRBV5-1 CASSLEGAYPYEQYF
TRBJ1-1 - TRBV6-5 CASSSWGLTSEAFF
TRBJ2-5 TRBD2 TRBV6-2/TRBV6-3 CASSYGQTSVGETQYF